This T cell receptor beta chain was recorded in a study of cytomegalovirus exposure and HLA in healthy donors. As for the study in general: Previous work identified roughly 120 million unique TCR beta sequences from about 179 million T cells.

Donors showed nominal health when sampled, although they likely had unrecorded immune exposures. About this clone itself: As yet, its antigen is unknown.

Study-level findings and limits: Associated with cytomegalovirus, according to the listing, were 164 TCR beta chains. Later on, an analysis showed TCR association rates differing by HLA locus, with DRB1 the most and HLA-C the fewest.

13 Jbeta primers and 60 Vbeta primers were used for the PCR. This table comes from immunoSEQ multiplex PCR, and its TCRdb copy is limited to in-frame clones, with some not included. The listing records 74,000 or so clones. Germline CDR1 is SGHDT and CDR2 is YYEEEE. Trimming removed 3 bases from V and 4 bases from J; junction bases left unmatched: 3. The CDR3 is made up of 15 amino acids. The chain has TRBV5-6 and TRBJ2-7; TRBD2 matches at 14 bases. The sample was PBMCs. The clonotype was recovered from a woman aged 55-69 years in good health and CMV-seronegative. CDR3 in amino acids: CASSSRTSGRYEQYF. For the CDR3, the DNA is TGTGCCAGCAGCTCCAGGACTAGCGGGAGGTACGAGCAGTACTTC. The whole variable domain, filled in from reference TRBV5-6 and TRBJ2-7, reads DAGVTQSPTHLIKTRGQQVTLRCSPKSGHDTVSWYQQALGQGPQFIFQYYEEEERQRGNFPDRFSGHQFPNYSSELNVNALLLGDSALYLCASSSRTSGRYEQYFGPGTRLTVT.